This T cell receptor (beta chain) was observed in a study of blood T cell repertoires in COVID-19. Study-level information: PBMCs, B-cell-depleted T cells, or T cells were the source of the cDNA or gDNA that made up the material.

TCRdb keeps only in-frame clones here, not all; method: immunoSEQ multiplex PCR. The data show a few hundred thousand clones, roughly 84% seen once. Germline V gene sequence: CDR1 LNHDA, CDR2 SQIVND (reference sequence). The V and J ends lost 5 bases and 2 bases, in that order; junction bases with no gene match: 11. CDR3 length: 16 residues. The sample taken for sequencing was peripheral blood. The receptor was derived from a human donor in a cohort sampled during active COVID-19. The chain is built from TRBV19 and TRBJ2-7, with TRBD2 identical over 8 bases. CDR3 residues: CASSLGGGQVAYEQYF. CDR3 nucleotides: TGTGCCAGTAGTCTGGGCGGGGGGCAAGTTGCCTACGAGCAGTACTTC.